What follows is one T cell receptor (beta chain) and its context. The data were taken from a study of blood T cell repertoires in COVID-19. Overall study: T cells, B-cell-depleted T cells, or PBMCs supplied cDNA or gDNA.

As handled by the study authors: Quantification of nucleated cells was approximated via reference gene primer amplification. Generated by immunoSEQ multiplex PCR, the TCRdb table keeps only in-frame clones and is missing some. The V and J calls and clone size come from that table; D and trimming were worked out from the DNA. The sample shows about 240,000 clones, 70% to 90% of them seen only once. CDR3 size: 13 residues. Germline V CDR1 and CDR2: MDHEN, SYDVKM. With 3 bases removed from V and 2 bases from J, the gap between germline ends came to 7 bases. The chain links TRBV28 to TRBJ1-2; unclear D gene. The TCR was taken from a man in his 60s with acute or convalescent COVID-19. Sequencing input: peripheral blood. The CDR3 nucleotides are TGTGCCAGCAGTTTTCCGGGGAACTATGGCTACACCTTC. Translated: CASSFPGNYGYTF.